This TCR beta chain emerged from a study of OX40 agonist ivuxolimab in advanced cancers. About this clone: Its specificity is unknown.

Study findings and constraints: Doses of 0.1 to 3.0 mg/kg were accompanied by clonal expansion of CD4+ and CD8+ blood T cells by week 6.

TCRdb keeps only in-frame clones here, not all; method: immunoSEQ multiplex PCR. Seen here are around 66,000 clones, approximately 83% observed once, and the top ten hold less than 4.5%. This sample comprised CD4+ or CD8+ T cells sorted from blood, obtained in a trial of the OX40 agonist ivuxolimab. The receptor comes from an adult with an advanced solid tumor such as melanoma, head and neck, liver or kidney cancer.

The CDR3 DNA follows: TGTGCCAGCAGTTACGAGGTCTATTCACCCCTCCACTTT. Translation gives CASSYEVYSPLHF. The chain is built from TRBV6-5 and TRBJ1-6; no clear D gene. V was trimmed by 2 bases and J by 8 bases, leaving 7 bases between them. The germline CDR1 and CDR2 sequences are MNHEY and SVGAGI. This CDR3 has 13 residues.